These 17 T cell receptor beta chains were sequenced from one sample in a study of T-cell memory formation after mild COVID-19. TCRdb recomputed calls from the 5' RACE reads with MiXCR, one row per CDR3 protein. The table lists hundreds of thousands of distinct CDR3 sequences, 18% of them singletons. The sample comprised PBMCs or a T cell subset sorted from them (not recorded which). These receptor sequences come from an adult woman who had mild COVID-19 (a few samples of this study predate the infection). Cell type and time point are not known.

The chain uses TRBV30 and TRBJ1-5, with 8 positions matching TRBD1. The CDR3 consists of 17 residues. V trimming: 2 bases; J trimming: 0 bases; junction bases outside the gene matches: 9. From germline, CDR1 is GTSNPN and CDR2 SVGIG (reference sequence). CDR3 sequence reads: CAWSSQGDNASNQPQHF. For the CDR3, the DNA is TGTGCCTGGAGTTCACAGGGGGACAACGCTAGCAATCAGCCCCAGCATTTT.

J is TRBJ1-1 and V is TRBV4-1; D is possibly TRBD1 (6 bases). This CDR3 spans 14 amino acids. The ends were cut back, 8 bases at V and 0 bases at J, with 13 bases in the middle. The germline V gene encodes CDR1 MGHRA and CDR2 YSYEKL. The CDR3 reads CASRLGHLNTEAFF. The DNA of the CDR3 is TGCGCCAGCCGATTGGGACACTTGAACACTGAAGCTTTCTTT.

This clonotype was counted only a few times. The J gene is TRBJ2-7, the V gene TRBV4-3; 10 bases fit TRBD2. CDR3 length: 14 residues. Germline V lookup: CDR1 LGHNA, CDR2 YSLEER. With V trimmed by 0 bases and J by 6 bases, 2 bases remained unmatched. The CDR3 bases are TGCGCCAGCAGCCAAGAAAGACTAGCGGGCGAGCAGTACTTC. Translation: CASSQERLAGEQYF.

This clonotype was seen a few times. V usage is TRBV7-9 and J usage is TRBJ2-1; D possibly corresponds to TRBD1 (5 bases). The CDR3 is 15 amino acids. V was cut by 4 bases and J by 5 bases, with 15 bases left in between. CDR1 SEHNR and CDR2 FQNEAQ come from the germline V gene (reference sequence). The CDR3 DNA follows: TGTGCCAGCAGCTCTGAAATCCAGGACAACAATGAGCAGTTCTTC. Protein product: CASSSEIQDNNEQFF.

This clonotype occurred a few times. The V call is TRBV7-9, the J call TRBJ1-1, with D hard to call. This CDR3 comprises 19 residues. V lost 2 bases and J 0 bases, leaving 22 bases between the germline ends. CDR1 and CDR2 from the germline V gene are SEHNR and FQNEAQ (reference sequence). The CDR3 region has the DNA TGTGCCAGCAGCTTATCGCAGGCCCACAAGGAGCGGATGAACACTGAAGCTTTCTTT. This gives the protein CASSLSQAHKERMNTEAFF.

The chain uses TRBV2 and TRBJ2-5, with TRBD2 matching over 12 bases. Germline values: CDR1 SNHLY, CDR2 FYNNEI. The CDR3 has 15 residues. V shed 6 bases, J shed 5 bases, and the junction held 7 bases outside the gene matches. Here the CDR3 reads CASSRTSGAVETQYF. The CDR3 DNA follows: TGTGCCAGCAGCCGGACTAGCGGGGCAGTCGAGACCCAGTACTTC.

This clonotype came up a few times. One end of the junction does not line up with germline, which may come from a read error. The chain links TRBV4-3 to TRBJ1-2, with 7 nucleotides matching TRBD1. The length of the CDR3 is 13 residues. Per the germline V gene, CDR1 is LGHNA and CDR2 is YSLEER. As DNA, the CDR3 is TGCGCCAGCAGCCAAGAGGGAGACAGGGTTCGGAGGTTC. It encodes CASSQEGDRVRRF.

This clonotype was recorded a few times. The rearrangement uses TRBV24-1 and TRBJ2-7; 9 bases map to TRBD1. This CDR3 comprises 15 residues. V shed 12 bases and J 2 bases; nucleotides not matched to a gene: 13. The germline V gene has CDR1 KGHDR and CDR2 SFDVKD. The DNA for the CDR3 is TGTGCCTTCCGCGACCGGGACAGGGACACCTACGAGCAGTACTTC. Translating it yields CAFRDRDRDTYEQYF.

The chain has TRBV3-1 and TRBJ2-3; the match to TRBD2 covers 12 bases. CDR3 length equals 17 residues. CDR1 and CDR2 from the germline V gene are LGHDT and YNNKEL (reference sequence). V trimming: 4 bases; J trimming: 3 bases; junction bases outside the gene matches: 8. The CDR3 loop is CASSRLTGTSGTDTQYF. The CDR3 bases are TGTGCCAGCAGCCGCCTAACCGGGACTAGCGGGACAGATACGCAGTATTTT.

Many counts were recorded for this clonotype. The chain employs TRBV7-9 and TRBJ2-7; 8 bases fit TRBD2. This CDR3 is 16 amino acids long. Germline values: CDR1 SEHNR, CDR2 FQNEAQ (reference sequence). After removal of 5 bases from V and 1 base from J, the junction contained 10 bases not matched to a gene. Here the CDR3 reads CASSPAGLAGSYEQYF. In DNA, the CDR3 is TGTGCCAGCAGCCCGGCGGGGTTAGCGGGATCCTACGAGCAGTACTTC.

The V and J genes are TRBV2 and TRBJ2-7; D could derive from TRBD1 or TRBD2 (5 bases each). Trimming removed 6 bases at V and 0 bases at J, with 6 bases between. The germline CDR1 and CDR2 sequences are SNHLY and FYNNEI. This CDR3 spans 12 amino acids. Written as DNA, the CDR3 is TGTGCCAGCAGGGGACCCTCCTACGAGCAGTACTTC. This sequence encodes CASRGPSYEQYF.

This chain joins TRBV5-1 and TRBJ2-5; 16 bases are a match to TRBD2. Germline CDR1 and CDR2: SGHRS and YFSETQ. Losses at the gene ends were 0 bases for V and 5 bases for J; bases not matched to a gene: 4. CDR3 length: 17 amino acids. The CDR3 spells CASSLDGTSGGAETQYF. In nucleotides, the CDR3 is TGCGCCAGCAGCTTGGATGGGACTAGCGGGGGGGCCGAGACCCAGTACTTC.

CDR3: CSAPGTTNNEQFF. The CDR3 nucleotides read TGCAGTGCACCCGGGACTACCAACAATGAGCAGTTCTTC. The chain uses TRBV20-1 and TRBJ2-1; 7 nucleotides line up with TRBD2. After removal of 6 bases from V and 5 bases from J, the junction contained 7 bases not matched to a gene. The V gene's germline CDR1 is DFQATT and CDR2 SNEGSKA (reference sequence). The CDR3 spans 13 residues.

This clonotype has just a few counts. As DNA, the CDR3 is TGTGCCAGCAGCTTACACGGGGGTGACAAGATCCCCTACAATGAGCAGTTCTTC. This translates into CASSLHGGDKIPYNEQFF. The V gene is TRBV7-3, the J gene TRBJ2-1, with D maybe TRBD2 (6 bases). V lost 2 bases to trimming and J lost 2 bases, with 19 bases between them. Germline values: CDR1 SGHTA, CDR2 FQGTGA. The CDR3 runs 18 residues.

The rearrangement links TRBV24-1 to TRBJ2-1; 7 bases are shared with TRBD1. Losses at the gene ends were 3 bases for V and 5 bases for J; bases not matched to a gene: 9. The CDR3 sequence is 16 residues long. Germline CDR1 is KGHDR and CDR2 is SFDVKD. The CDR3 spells CATSDPPGTDNNEQFF. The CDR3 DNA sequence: TGTGCCACCAGTGATCCCCCCGGGACAGACAACAATGAGCAGTTCTTC.

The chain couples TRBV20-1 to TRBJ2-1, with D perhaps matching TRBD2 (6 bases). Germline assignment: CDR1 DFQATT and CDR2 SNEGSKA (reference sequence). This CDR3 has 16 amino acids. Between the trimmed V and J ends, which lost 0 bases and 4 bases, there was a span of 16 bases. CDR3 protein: CSARDRSTSRYNEQFF. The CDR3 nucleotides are TGCAGTGCTAGAGACAGAAGCACTAGCAGATACAATGAGCAGTTCTTC.

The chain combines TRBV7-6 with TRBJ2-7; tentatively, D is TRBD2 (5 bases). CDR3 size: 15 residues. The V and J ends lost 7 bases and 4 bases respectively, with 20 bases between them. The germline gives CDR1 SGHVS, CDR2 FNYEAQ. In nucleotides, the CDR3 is TGTGCCAGCACTTTAGGGAGAGGCCCTCAATACGAGCAGTACTTC. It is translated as CASTLGRGPQYEQYF.